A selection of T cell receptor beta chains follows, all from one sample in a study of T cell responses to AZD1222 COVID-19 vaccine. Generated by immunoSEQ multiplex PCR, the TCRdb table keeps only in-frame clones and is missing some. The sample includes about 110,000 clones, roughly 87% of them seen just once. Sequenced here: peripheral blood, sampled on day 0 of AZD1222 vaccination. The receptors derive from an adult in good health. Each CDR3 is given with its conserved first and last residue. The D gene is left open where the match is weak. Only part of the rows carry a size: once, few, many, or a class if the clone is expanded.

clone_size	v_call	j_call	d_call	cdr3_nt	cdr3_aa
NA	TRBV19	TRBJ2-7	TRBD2	TGTGCCAGTAGAACTCAACTAGCGGGGGAGTACGAGCAGTACTTC	CASRTQLAGEYEQYF
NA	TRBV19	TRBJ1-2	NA	TGTGCCAGTAGTATATCCCCTCGGATTACCTATGGCTACACCTTC	CASSISPRITYGYTF
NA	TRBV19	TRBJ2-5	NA	TGTGCCAGTAGTTACTCTCCAGGGGTTCCAGAGACCCAGTACTTC	CASSYSPGVPETQYF
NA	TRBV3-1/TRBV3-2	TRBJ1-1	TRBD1	TGTGCCAGCAGCCAACGAGACAGGGACACTGAAGCTTTCTTT	CASSQRDRDTEAFF
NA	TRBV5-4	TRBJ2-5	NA	TGTGCCAGCAGCCCCGGACGGGGCCAAGAGACCCAGTACTTC	CASSPGRGQETQYF
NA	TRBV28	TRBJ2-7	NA	TGTGCCAGCAGCCCAAGGGGGAGCTCCTACGAGCAGTACTTC	CASSPRGSSYEQYF
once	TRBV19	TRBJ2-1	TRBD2	TGTGCCAGTACCCTACTAGCGGGGAGCCCCAATGAGCAGTTCTTC	CASTLLAGSPNEQFF
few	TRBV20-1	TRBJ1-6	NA	TGCAGTGCTAGTGTGAACAGAAGAAACTCACCCCTCCACTTT	CSASVNRRNSPLHF
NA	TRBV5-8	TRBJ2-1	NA	TGTGCCAGCAGCTTGGAACCTGGGGTCACGGATGAGCAGTTCTTC	CASSLEPGVTDEQFF
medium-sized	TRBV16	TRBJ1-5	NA	TGTGCCAGCAGCCAATGGCCTTTGGTGAGAGGGGCCCGATATAGCAATCAGCCCCAGCATTTT	CASSQWPLVRGARYSNQPQHF
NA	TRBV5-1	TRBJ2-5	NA	TGCGCCAGCAGCTTGGCGCTAGGATCGGCAGAGACCCAGTACTTC	CASSLALGSAETQYF
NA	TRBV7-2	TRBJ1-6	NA	TGTGCCAGCAGCTTGAGCATATTGGGGAATTCACCCCTCCACTTT	CASSLSILGNSPLHF
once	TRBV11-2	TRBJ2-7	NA	TGTGCCAGCAGCACCTACCGGCTCGAGCAGTACTTC	CASSTYRLEQYF
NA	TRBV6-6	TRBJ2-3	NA	TGTGCCAGCAGTCCTCGTTGGGAAAGCACAGATACGCAGTATTTT	CASSPRWESTDTQYF
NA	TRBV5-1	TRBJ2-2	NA	TGCGCCAGCAGCTTGGTATATACGAACACCGGGGAGCTGTTTTTT	CASSLVYTNTGELFF
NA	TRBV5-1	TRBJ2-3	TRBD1	TGCGCCAGCAGCTTAAGACAGGGTGTCGATACGCAGTATTTT	CASSLRQGVDTQYF
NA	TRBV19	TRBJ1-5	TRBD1	TGTGCCAGTACCCTTACAGGGGGCAAGCAGCCCCAGCATTTT	CASTLTGGKQPQHF
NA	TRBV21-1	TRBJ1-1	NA	TGTGCCAGGACTTTAGAAGCTTTCTTT	CARTLEAFF
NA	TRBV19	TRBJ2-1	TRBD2	TGTGCCAGTAGTCCCCGGGAGGGGAATAACAATGAGCAGTTCTTC	CASSPREGNNNEQFF
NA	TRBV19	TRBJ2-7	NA	TGTGCCAGTAGTTCCCGGTACGAGCAGTACTTC	CASSSRYEQYF
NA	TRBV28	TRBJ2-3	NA	TGTGCCAGCAGTTTAGTTGGTCGGGGCACAGATACGCAGTATTTT	CASSLVGRGTDTQYF
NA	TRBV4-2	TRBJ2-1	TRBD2	TGTGCCAGCAGCCAAGAGCTAGGTAGCGGGAGGGACAATGAGCAGTTCTTC	CASSQELGSGRDNEQFF
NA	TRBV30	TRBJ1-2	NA	TGTGCCTGGAGTTTAATTTCTAACTATGGCTACACCTTC	CAWSLISNYGYTF
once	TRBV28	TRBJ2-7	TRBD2	TGTGCCAGCAGTCCCCCGACTAGCGGGTACGAGCAGTACTTC	CASSPPTSGYEQYF
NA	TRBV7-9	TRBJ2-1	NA	TGTGCCAGCAGCAAGACTAGAGCAGTTATCTTC	CASSKTRAVIF
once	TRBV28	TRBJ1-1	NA	TGTGCCAGCACCTCCGGGGGTGGGAACACTGAAGCTTTCTTT	CASTSGGGNTEAFF
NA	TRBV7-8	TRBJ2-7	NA	TGTGCCAGCAGCTTAGGGAGTCCATCCTACGAGCAGTACTTC	CASSLGSPSYEQYF
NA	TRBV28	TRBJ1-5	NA	TGTGCCAGCAGTTCGGACGGGCATAGCAATCAGCCCCAGCATTTT	CASSSDGHSNQPQHF
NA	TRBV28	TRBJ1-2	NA	TGTGCCAGCACCCCCTCCGGGTTTAACGAAGGCTACACCTTC	CASTPSGFNEGYTF
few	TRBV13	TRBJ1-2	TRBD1	TGTGCCAGCAGCACGTGGACAGGGGGCGGCTATGGCTACACCTTC	CASSTWTGGGYGYTF
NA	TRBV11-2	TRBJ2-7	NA	TGTGCCAGCAGCTTCAACGAGCAGTACTTC	CASSFNEQYF
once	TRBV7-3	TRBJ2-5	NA	TGTGCCAGCAGCTTAACCTCGGGGGTGTCAGAGACCCAGTACTTC	CASSLTSGVSETQYF
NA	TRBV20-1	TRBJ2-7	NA	TGCAGTCCTCGTGAACAGAACGAGGACGAGCAGTACTTC	CSPREQNEDEQYF
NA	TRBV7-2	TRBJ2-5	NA	TGTGCCAGCAGCTTACCGCGGGGTGGGGTGGAGACCCAGTACTTC	CASSLPRGGVETQYF
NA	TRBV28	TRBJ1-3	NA	TGTGCCAGCAGTTCTTACCGCTCTGGAAACACCATATATTTT	CASSSYRSGNTIYF
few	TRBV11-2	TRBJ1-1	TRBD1	TGTGCCAGCAGCGTACGGACAGGAGACAACACTGAAGCTTTCTTT	CASSVRTGDNTEAFF
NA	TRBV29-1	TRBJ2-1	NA	TGCAGCGTTCGCATTAGGTGGGGGAACAATGAGCAGTTCTTC	CSVRIRWGNNEQFF
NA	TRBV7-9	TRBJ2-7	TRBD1	TGTGCCAGCAGCCGAGGTCGGACAGGGGGCTCCGAGCAGTACTTC	CASSRGRTGGSEQYF
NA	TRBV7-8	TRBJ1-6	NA	TGTGCCAGCAGCTCGACAGCGAATTCACCCCTCCACTTT	CASSSTANSPLHF
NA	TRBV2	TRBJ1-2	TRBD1	TGTGCCAGCAGCGGACAGGGCGTTTATGGCTACACCTTC	CASSGQGVYGYTF
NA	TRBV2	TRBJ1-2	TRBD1	TGTGCCAGCAGTGCCGACAGGGGAAGTTATGGCTACACCTTC	CASSADRGSYGYTF
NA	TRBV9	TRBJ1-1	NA	TGTGCCAGCAGCCTAGCCGCGGAGAACACTGAAGCTTTCTTT	CASSLAAENTEAFF
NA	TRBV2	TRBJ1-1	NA	TGTGCCAGCAGTGAAAGGGCACCGAACACTGAAGCTTTCTTT	CASSERAPNTEAFF
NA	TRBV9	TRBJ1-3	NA	TGTGCCAGCAGCGTAGATGCCTCTGGAAACACCATATATTTT	CASSVDASGNTIYF
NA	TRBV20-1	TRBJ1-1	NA	TGCAGTGCTAGTACAGGGCCCGGGGTGGGTGAAGCTTTCTTT	CSASTGPGVGEAFF
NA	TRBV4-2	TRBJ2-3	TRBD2	TGTGCCAGCAGCCAACCGGGACTAGCGGGAGCAGATACGCAGTATTTT	CASSQPGLAGADTQYF
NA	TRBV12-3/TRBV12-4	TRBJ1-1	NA	TGTGCCAGCAGTTTTAAGGGGAACACTGAAGCTTTCTTT	CASSFKGNTEAFF
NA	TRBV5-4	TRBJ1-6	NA	TGTGCCAGCAGCTTGGGGAGTCGATCACCCCTCCACTTT	CASSLGSRSPLHF
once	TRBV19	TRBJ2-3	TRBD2	TGTGCCAGTAGCTTGGGACTACTCACAGATACGCAGTATTTT	CASSLGLLTDTQYF
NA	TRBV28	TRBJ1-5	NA	TGTGCCAGCAGTTTATTGTTTTATAGCAATCAGCCCCAGCATTTT	CASSLLFYSNQPQHF
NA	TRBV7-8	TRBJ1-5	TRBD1	TGTGCCAGCAGCTTAGAGGGGGCCCAGCCCCAGCATTTT	CASSLEGAQPQHF
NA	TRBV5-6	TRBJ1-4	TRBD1	TGTGCCAGCAGCTTAACAGGGGATCGTGAAAAACTGTTTTTT	CASSLTGDREKLFF
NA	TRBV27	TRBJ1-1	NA	TGTGCCAGCAGTTTATTTCGGGGGAACACTGAAGCTTTCTTT	CASSLFRGNTEAFF
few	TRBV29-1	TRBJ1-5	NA	TGCAGCGTTGAAGAGTCAGGGGGCAATCAGCCCCAGCATTTT	CSVEESGGNQPQHF